This T cell receptor (beta chain) was captured by sequencing in a study of T cells in Graves' hyperthyroidism and ophthalmopathy. Study-wide results and limits: A median about 6 months before onset, the model predicted ophthalmopathy. Blood held most thyroid clonotypes expanded above 0.001 frequency.

This clonotype showed up many times. Its antigen is undetermined. RNA transcripts provided the source from which TCR beta CDR3 regions were amplified. First-round RT-PCR targeting the TCR CDR3 was performed with the HTBI primer set. Via MiXCR, TCRdb re-called the multiplex PCR reads, giving one row per CDR3 protein. The sample carries approximately 870,000 distinct CDR3 sequences, around 38% recorded once. Diagnosis of hyperthyroidism was new in patients aged 18 to 65, and its duration was under 2 months. This sample holds PBMCs from roughly 10 ml fresh peripheral blood. Sequencing was performed on blood. The sequence derives from a man between 18 and 35 years old with Graves' hyperthyroidism.

CDR3 nucleotide sequence: TGTGCCAGCAACAGGGTGAGGAATGAAGCTTTCTTT. It encodes CASNRVRNEAFF. The J gene is TRBJ1-1, the V gene TRBV7-9; D might be TRBD1 (6 bases). V lost 7 bases and J lost 7, with 13 bases in between. Looked up from germline, CDR1 is SEHNR and CDR2 is FQNEAQ (reference sequence). The CDR3 runs 12 residues.